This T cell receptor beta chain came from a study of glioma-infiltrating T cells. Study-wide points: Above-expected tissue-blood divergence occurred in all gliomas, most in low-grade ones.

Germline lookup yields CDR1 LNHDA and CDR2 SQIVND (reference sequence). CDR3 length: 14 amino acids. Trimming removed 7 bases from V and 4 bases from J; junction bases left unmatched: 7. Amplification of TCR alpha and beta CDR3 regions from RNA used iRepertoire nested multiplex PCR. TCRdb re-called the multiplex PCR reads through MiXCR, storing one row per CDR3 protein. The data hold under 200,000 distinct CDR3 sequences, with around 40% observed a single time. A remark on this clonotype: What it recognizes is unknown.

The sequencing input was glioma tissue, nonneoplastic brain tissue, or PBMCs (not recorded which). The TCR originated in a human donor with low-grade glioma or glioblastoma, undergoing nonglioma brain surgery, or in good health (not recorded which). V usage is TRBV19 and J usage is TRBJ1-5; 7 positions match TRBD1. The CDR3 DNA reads TGTGCCAGTAAGTACCGGGACAGTAATCAGCCCCAGCATTTT. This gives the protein CASKYRDSNQPQHF.